The 14 T cell receptor beta chains given below trace back to one sample, sequenced in a study of shared clonotypes between healthy human individuals. Profiling relied on immunoSEQ multiplex PCR, and the TCRdb table lists in-frame clones only, not all of them. The sample has about 1.1 million clones; 70% to 85% are singletons. The sample comprised memory CD4+ T cells from PBMCs. Specified subset: CD45RA-negative fraction. The receptors were gathered from a man aged 18 to 29 in good health. Some clones in this sample may be carry-over from other donors' samples.

The CDR3 spells CASSASPGELFF. DNA of the CDR3: TGTGCCAGCAGTGCTTCCCCCGGGGAGCTGTTTTTT. V usage is TRBV2 and J usage is TRBJ2-2; no firm D call. The CDR3 is 12 amino acids. Germline V CDR1 and CDR2: SNHLY, FYNNEI. V gave up 4 bases and J gave up 6 bases, with 6 bases separating them.

The V call is TRBV15, the J call TRBJ2-5, with D possibly matching TRBD2 (5 bases). This CDR3 comprises 15 residues. Germline-derived CDR1 and CDR2 are LNHNV and YYDKDF (reference sequence). V was clipped by 8 bases and J by 0 bases, with 16 bases between them. CDR3 region: CATRDISGYQETQYF. For the CDR3, the DNA is TGTGCCACCCGGGATATATCAGGTTACCAAGAGACCCAGTACTTC.

The chain combines TRBV6-1 with TRBJ1-2; D is perhaps TRBD1 (6 bases). Trimming left V 8 bases short and J 5 bases short, with 18 bases between. The length of the CDR3 is 14 residues. Germline values: CDR1 MNHNS, CDR2 SASEGT. DNA for the CDR3: TGTGCCAGCGGAATAAAACAGGGCCAATATGGCTACACCTTC. Protein product: CASGIKQGQYGYTF.

CDR3 sequence (DNA): TGTGCCAGCAGCCCCAGGGGGACAGGGTACGCCGGGGAGCTGTTTTTT. Translating it yields CASSPRGTGYAGELFF. The chain recombines TRBV7-3 with TRBJ2-2; 9 nucleotides match TRBD1. CDR3 length equals 16 residues. The junction had 10 bases not matched to a gene; V was cut back by 5 bases and J by 6 bases. From germline, CDR1 is SGHTA and CDR2 FQGTGA.

The genes are TRBV7-9 and TRBJ2-7; 9 bases match TRBD1. Looked up from germline, CDR1 is SEHNR and CDR2 is FQNEAQ (reference sequence). V shed 6 bases, J shed 6 bases, and the junction held 9 bases outside the gene matches. The CDR3 contains 14 residues. The CDR3 DNA is TGTGCCAGCAGTCCCGGACAGGGGATAGGCGAGCAGTACTTC. Translation gives CASSPGQGIGEQYF.

The chain carries TRBV5-4 and TRBJ2-3; 9 bases fit TRBD2. V lost 3 bases, J lost 4 bases, and 3 bases stayed unmatched. Germline lookup yields CDR1 SGHNT and CDR2 YYREEE (reference sequence). The CDR3 extends over 14 amino acids. The DNA for the CDR3 is TGTGCCAGCAGCTCGGTAGCGGGAGCAGATACGCAGTATTTT. It specifies CASSSVAGADTQYF.

This clone has only a few counts. The rearrangement links TRBV14 to TRBJ2-1, with TRBD2 matching 7 bases. Looked up from germline, CDR1 is SGHDN and CDR2 is FVKESK. After removal of 2 bases from V and 7 bases from J, the junction contained 8 bases not matched to a gene. CDR3 length equals 15 residues. The CDR3 here is CASSQPAGFKNEQFF. The DNA of the CDR3 is TGTGCCAGCAGCCAACCAGCGGGGTTTAAAAATGAGCAGTTCTTC. Combining the CDR3 with reference TRBV14 and TRBJ2-1 gives the whole variable domain EAGVTQFPSHSVIEKGQTVTLRCDPISGHDNLYWYRRVMGKEIKFLLHFVKESKQDESGMPNNRFLAERTGGTYSTLKVQPAELEDSGVYFCASSQPAGFKNEQFFGPGTRLTVL.

This chain uses TRBV9 with TRBJ2-2, with unresolved D. The CDR3 length is 14 residues. V was trimmed by 1 base and J by 3 bases, leaving 7 bases between them. Looked up from germline, CDR1 is SGDLS and CDR2 is YYNGEE. This CDR3 is CASSVSTDTGELFF. The CDR3 DNA reads as TGTGCCAGCAGCGTAAGCACAGACACCGGGGAGCTGTTTTTT.

The chain couples TRBV7-3 to TRBJ1-1, with TRBD1 matching 7 bases. CDR1 SGHTA and CDR2 FQGTGA come from the germline V gene. After removal of 2 bases from V and 1 base from J, the junction contained 7 bases not matched to a gene. The CDR3 contains 16 residues. For the CDR3, the DNA is TGTGCCAGCAGCTTACTCGGACCAGGGGGGAACACTGAAGCTTTCTTT. This encodes CASSLLGPGGNTEAFF.

This chain uses TRBV7-8 with TRBJ2-5, with TRBD2 matching over 7 bases. The V segment lost 3 bases and the J segment 3 bases; nucleotides outside the gene matches: 4. CDR3 length: 14 residues. Germline V gene lookup returns CDR1 SGHVS and CDR2 FQNEAQ. CDR3 in DNA: TGTGCCAGCAGCTTTGGGCTAGCGGAAGAGACCCAGTACTTC. Its protein is CASSFGLAEETQYF. Looking up the rest from reference TRBV7-8 and TRBJ2-5 gives the full variable domain: GAGVSQSPRYKVAKRGQDVALRCDPISGHVSLFWYQQALGQGPEFLTYFQNEAQLDKSGLPSDRFFAERPEGSVSTLKIQRTQQEDSAVYLCASSFGLAEETQYFGPGTRLLVL.

The V call is TRBV29-1, the J call TRBJ1-5, with D maybe TRBD1 (5 bases). V lost 4 bases and J 0 bases, leaving 10 bases between the germline ends. The germline gives CDR1 SQVTM, CDR2 ANQGSEA. The CDR3 totals 14 residues. The CDR3 region has the DNA TGCAGCGTTGGGGGGTCAAATAGCAATCAGCCCCAGCATTTT. Protein: CSVGGSNSNQPQHF.

The genes are TRBV18 and TRBJ2-7, with 10 nucleotides matching TRBD2. After removal of 3 bases from V and 7 bases from J, the junction contained 12 bases not matched to a gene. CDR3 length: 16 residues. Germline values: CDR1 KGHSH, CDR2 LQKENI. The CDR3 DNA follows: TGTGCCAGCTCACCGGACCGAGCACTAGCGGGAAATGAGCAGTACTTC. Protein: CASSPDRALAGNEQYF.

In this sample, this clone turned up a few times. The rearrangement links TRBV5-1 to TRBJ2-1, with 7 bases identical to TRBD2. This CDR3 is built from 16 residues. Germline V CDR1 and CDR2: SGHRS, YFSETQ. After removal of 0 bases from V and 0 bases from J, the junction contained 3 bases not matched to a gene. CDR3: CASSLAGTISYNEQFF. CDR3 in DNA: TGCGCCAGCAGCTTGGCCGGGACTATCTCCTACAATGAGCAGTTCTTC.

The CDR3 here is CASSQEQTGGNTIYF. CDR3 in DNA: TGTGCCAGCAGCCAAGAGCAAACAGGGGGAAACACCATATATTTT. The chain carries TRBV14 and TRBJ1-3; a weak D match, TRBD1 (6 bases). This CDR3 is 15 amino acids long. Trimming removed 0 bases from V and 4 bases from J, with 10 bases in between. CDR1 and CDR2 from the germline V gene are SGHDN and FVKESK.